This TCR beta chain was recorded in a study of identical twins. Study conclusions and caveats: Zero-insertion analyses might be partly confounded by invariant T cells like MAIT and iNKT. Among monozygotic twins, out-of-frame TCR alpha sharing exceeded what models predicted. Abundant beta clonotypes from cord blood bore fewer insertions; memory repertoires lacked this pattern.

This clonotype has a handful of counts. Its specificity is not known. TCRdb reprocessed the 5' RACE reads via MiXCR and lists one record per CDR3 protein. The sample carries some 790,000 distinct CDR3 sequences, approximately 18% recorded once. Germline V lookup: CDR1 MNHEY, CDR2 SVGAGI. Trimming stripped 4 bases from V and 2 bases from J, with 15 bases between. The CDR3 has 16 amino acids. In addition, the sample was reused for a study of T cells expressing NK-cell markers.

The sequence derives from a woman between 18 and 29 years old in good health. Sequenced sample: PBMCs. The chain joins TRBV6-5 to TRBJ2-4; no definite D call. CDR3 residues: CASSSGFVLTKNIQYF. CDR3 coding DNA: TGTGCCAGCAGTTCCGGGTTCGTCCTAACCAAAAACATTCAGTACTTC.